This T cell receptor beta chain comes out of a study of blood T cells in healthy people across ages. The authors ran a second PCR of 7 to 11 cycles using a sample-barcoded 5' primer and a J-beta primer mix. TCRdb called the 5' RACE reads again in MiXCR, with one record for every CDR3 protein. The profile shows approximately 760,000 distinct CDR3 sequences, 20% to 25% of them singletons. There are 17 residues in the CDR3. Trimming took off 5 bases at V and 0 bases at J, with 14 bases between the two ends. Germline lookup yields CDR1 MNHNS and CDR2 SASEGT. In its sample, this clonotype was seen a few times. These sequences were also reported in another study, on T cells of mothers and their children.

The genes are TRBV6-1 and TRBJ1-6; D is perhaps TRBD1 (5 bases). The specimen was blood. This TCR was recovered from a boy aged 5-17 years in good health. The CDR3 DNA reads as TGTGCCAGCAGTAAAGGGACCCCGAGCTCCTATAATTCACCCCTCCACTTT. Its translation is CASSKGTPSSYNSPLHF.